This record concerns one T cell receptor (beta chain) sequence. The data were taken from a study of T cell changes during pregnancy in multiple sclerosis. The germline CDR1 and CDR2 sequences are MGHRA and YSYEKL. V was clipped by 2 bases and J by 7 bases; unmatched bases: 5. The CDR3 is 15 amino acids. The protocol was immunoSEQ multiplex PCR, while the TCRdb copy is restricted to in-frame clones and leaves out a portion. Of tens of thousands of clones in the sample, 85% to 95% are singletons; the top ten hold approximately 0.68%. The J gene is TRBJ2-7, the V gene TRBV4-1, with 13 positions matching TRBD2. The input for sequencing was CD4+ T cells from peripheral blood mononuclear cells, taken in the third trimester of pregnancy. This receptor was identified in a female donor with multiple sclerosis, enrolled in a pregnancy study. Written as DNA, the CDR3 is TGCGCCAGCAGCCAAAGCACTAGCGGGAGGGAAGAGCAGTACTTC. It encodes CASSQSTSGREEQYF.